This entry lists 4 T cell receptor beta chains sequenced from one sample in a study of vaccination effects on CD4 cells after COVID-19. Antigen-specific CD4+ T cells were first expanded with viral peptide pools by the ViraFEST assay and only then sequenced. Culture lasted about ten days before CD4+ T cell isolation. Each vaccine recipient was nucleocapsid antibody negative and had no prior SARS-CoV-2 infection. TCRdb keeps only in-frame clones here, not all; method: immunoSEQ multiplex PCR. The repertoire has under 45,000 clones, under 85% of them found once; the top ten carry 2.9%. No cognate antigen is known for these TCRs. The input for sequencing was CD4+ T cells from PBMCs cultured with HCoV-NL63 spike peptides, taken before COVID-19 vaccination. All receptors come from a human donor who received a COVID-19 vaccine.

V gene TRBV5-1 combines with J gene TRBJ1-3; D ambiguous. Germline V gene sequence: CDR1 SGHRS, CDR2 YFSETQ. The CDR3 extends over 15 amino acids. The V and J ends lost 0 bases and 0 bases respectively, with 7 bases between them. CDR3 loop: CASSLEPDSGNTIYF. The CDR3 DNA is TGCGCCAGCAGCTTGGAACCCGACTCTGGAAACACCATATATTTT.

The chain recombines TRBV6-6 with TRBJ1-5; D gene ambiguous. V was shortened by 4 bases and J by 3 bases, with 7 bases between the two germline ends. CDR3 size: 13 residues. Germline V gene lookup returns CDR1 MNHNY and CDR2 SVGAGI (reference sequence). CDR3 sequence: CASSSLVNQPQHF. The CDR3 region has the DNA TGTGCCAGCAGTTCCCTGGTCAATCAGCCCCAGCATTTT.

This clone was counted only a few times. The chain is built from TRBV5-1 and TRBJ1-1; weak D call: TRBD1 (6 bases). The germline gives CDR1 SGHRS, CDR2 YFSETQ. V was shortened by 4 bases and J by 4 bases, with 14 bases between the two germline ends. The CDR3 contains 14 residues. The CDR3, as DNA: TGCGCCAGCAGCCCCGTACAGGGTAGCACTGAAGCTTTCTTT. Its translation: CASSPVQGSTEAFF.

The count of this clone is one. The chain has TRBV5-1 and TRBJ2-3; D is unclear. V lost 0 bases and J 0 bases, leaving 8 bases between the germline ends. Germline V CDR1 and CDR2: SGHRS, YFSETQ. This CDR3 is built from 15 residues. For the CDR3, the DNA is TGCGCCAGCAGCTTGGTCGTCCAAAGCACAGATACGCAGTATTTT. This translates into CASSLVVQSTDTQYF. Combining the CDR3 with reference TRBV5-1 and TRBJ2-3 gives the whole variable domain KAGVTQTPRYLIKTRGQQVTLSCSPISGHRSVSWYQQTPGQGLQFLFEYFSETQRNKGNFPGRFSGRQFSNSRSEMNVSTLELGDSALYLCASSLVVQSTDTQYFGPGTRLTVL.